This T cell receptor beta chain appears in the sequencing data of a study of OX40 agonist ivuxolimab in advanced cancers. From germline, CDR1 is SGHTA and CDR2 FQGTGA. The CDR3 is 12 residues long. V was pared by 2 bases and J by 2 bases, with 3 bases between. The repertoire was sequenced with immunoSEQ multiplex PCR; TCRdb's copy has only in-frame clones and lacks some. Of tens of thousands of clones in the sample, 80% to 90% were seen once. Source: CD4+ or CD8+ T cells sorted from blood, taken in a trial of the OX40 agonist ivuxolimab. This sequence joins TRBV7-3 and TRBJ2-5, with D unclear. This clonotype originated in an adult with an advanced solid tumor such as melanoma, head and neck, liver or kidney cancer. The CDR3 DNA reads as TGTGCCAGCAGCTTAGTTCAAGAGACCCAGTACTTC. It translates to CASSLVQETQYF.